This T cell receptor (beta chain) was observed in a study of vaccination effects on CD4 cells after COVID-19 (dated by TCRdb to between 2021 and 2023). About the study as a whole: In the ViraFEST assay, PBMC were stimulated with viral peptide pools, and antigen-specific CD4+ T cell clonotypes were then identified by expansion using TCR sequencing. Two doses of either the BNT162b2 or the mRNA-1273 mRNA SARS-CoV-2 vaccine were administered to participants. About 2.1 million PBMC per well were cultured with approximately 10 ug/ml peptides in IMDM containing 5% human AB serum, around 10 IU/ml IL-2 and gentamicin. The study compared SARS-CoV-2 spike-specific CD4+ TCR repertoires before and after mRNA vaccination in COVID-19 convalescent patients and infection-naive vaccine recipients. The full study included around ten COVID-19 convalescent patients and several SARS-CoV-2-naive healthy vaccine recipients. The Oncomine TCR Beta short-read assay on an Illumina iSeq 100 was used to sequence cultures from other donors in the study.

Here is what the overall study found, with its caveats: Among healthy vaccine recipients, nearly all vaccine-induced clones were SARS-CoV-2 mono-reactive, and just 1 of 255 was cross-reactive with common cold coronaviruses. Clones induced by infection and clones induced by vaccination both contracted markedly at late timepoints after vaccination, which fits with T cell responses waning over time. Only a small number of convalescent patients were included, and no early post-infection timepoints were available, which limited the study.

After around ten days of culture, CD4+ T cells were isolated with the EasySep CD4+ T cell isolation kit. The absence of prior SARS-CoV-2 infection in healthy vaccine recipients was confirmed by negative nucleocapsid antibodies before and after vaccination. Half of the culture medium was replaced with fresh IL-2-containing medium on days 3 and 7. Unless noted otherwise, every peptide stimulation condition was grown in triplicate wells. PBMC were separated from whole blood using Ficoll-Paque Plus gradient centrifugation and were then either cryopreserved at -140C or used fresh. The QIAamp micro DNA kit was used to extract genomic DNA from the cultured CD4+ T cells. There are a few counts of this clone. Its antigen target is currently unknown. No base-level quality is on record; no much larger clone is a single base apart. Receptor amplification or capture employed the immunoSEQ multiplex PCR assay. TCR beta CDR3 sequencing was performed on DNA from the cultured, isolated CD4+ T cells. On the study's bioinformatics: Non-productive TCR sequences were discarded, and reads were trimmed to the CDR3 region, with only CDR3s of 7 or more amino acids retained. The MANAFEST web app was used to identify antigen-specific clonotypes by comparing expansion in peptide wells with expansion in reference cultures. Positive clones required FDR<0.05 expansion versus reference and all other wells, odds ratio above 5, and frequency above 0.1% in two replicate wells. A clonotype was called cross-reactive if it was significantly expanded both in SARS-CoV-2 spike wells and in at least one common cold coronavirus spike condition. CDR3 similarity was assessed by Levenshtein distance with the stringdist R package, and unrooted trees were built with ape in R 3.6.1. As stored in TCRdb, this immuneACCESS dataset retains in-frame rearrangements with V and J assigned. A fraction of the clones does not appear; measured against another copy, unresolved V genes explain less than half of the discrepancy, and the remainder lacks a known reason. The V and J calls and clone size come from that table; D and trimming were worked out from the DNA. Present in this sample are around 40,000 clones, approximately 71% of which were seen just once. The ten top clones hold just over 4% of the sample.

V is cut back by 4 bases and J by 2 bases, with 4 bases in the junction unmatched. Reading from cysteine to phenylalanine, the CDR3 counts 14 amino acids. The entry retains the CDR3 DNA only, 42 bases that are in frame from base 1. Based on the germline V gene (reference sequence), the CDR1 and CDR2 sequences are LNHDA and SQIVND. The chain couples TRBV19 to TRBJ2-7, and TRBD1 matches 8 of the central bases. The sample was CD4+ T cells from PBMCs cultured without peptide, taken before COVID-19 vaccination. The clonotype comes from a human donor who received a COVID-19 vaccine. The encoded CDR3 is CASSRETGAYEQYF. The sequenced DNA is TGTGCCAGTAGTAGAGAGACAGGGGCCTACGAGCAGTACTTC. The variable domain in full, with residues beyond the CDR3 obtained from the reference TRBV19 and TRBJ2-7 genes, is DGGITQSPKYLFRKEGQNVTLSCEQNLNHDAMYWYRQDPGQGLRLIYYSQIVNDFQKGDIAEGYSVSREKKESFPLTVTSAQKNPTAFYLCASSRETGAYEQYFGPGTRLTVT.